This entry is about one T cell receptor beta chain. Original analysis: Estimated nucleated cell counts came from reference gene primer amplification. Sequencing was performed with immunoSEQ multiplex PCR; in TCRdb, only in-frame clones are kept and a portion is missing. V and J calls and clone size are as listed in that table; D and trimming were resolved from the DNA. The sample contains about 210,000 clones, approximately 90% of which appear only once. The CDR3 is made up of 18 amino acids. Germline CDR1 reads LGHDT; CDR2 reads YNNKEL (reference sequence). V was shortened by 5 bases and J by 4 bases, with 26 bases between the two germline ends. This sample stems from a study of blood T cell repertoires in COVID-19. About the research overall: COVID-19 samples, acute and convalescent, were from the United States, Italy and Spain. The analysed material was cDNA or gDNA that came from T cells, B-cell-depleted T cells, or PBMCs.

V and J are TRBV3-1 (or the pseudogene TRBV3-2) and TRBJ1-1; a weak D match, TRBD1 (5 bases). The TCR was taken from a woman in her forties with acute or convalescent COVID-19. Sequencing used peripheral blood. CDR3 sequence (DNA): TGTGCCAGCAGCTTGAGACCCGCCGGTGGGGGGGTGGGCACTGAAGCTTTCTTT. It codes for CASSLRPAGGGVGTEAFF.